These T cell receptor beta chains were read from a single sample in a study of T and B cells in COVID-19 patients. Using its own MiXCR run on the multiplex PCR reads, TCRdb lists one record per CDR3 protein. The data contain some 7,800 distinct CDR3 sequences, roughly 24% of them singletons. Sequenced material: blood. The receptors here all came from a human donor who had recovered from COVID-19. Both conserved end residues are part of each CDR3. Each record gives: V gene, clone size, J gene, D gene, CDR3 DNA, CDR3 protein. D genes are given only for firm matches. Only part of the rows carry a size: once, few, many, or a class if the clone is expanded.

TRBV20-1	-	TRBJ2-7	-	TGCAGTGCTAGGGTCGATGCGCTCGAGCAGTACTTC	CSARVDALEQYF
TRBV27	medium-sized	TRBJ2-1	TRBD2	TGTGCCAGCAGTTTGGCTAGCGGGGGGGCTGAGCAGTTCTTC	CASSLASGGAEQFF
TRBV5-5	medium-sized	TRBJ2-1	-	TGTGCCAGCAGCGGCGGGGTTCCGATACGGGCCTCCTACAATGAGCAGTTCTTC	CASSGGVPIRASYNEQFF
TRBV20-1	few	TRBJ2-7	-	TGCAGTGCTGAAAATTCTTACGAGGCCTACGAGCAGTACTTC	CSAENSYEAYEQYF
TRBV29-1	medium-sized	TRBJ1-1	-	TGCAGCGTTGAAAAGGGAGCGACCACTGAAGCTTTCTTT	CSVEKGATTEAFF
TRBV18	medium-sized	TRBJ2-7	-	TGTGCCAGCTCACCCCCTACAGGACGGCACGAGCAGTACTTC	CASSPPTGRHEQYF
TRBV12-3/TRBV12-4	-	TRBJ1-1	TRBD1	TGTGCCAGCAGTTCCCCGACAGGGTGGACTGAAGCTTTCTTT	CASSSPTGWTEAFF
TRBV27	medium-sized	TRBJ2-2	TRBD2	TGTGCCAGCCGATGGGAGGGGATCGGGGAGCTGTTTTTT	CASRWEGIGELFF
TRBV12-3/TRBV12-4	many	TRBJ1-3	TRBD1	TGTGCCAGCAGATTAATATCGACAGGGGATGTGTCTGGAAACACCATATATTTT	CASRLISTGDVSGNTIYF
TRBV6-5	-	TRBJ2-7	TRBD2	TGTGCCAGCAGGGAAGCGGGGGGTTACGAGCAGTACTTC	CASREAGGYEQYF
TRBV27	many	TRBJ2-3	TRBD2	TGTGCCAGCAGTTCTAGCGGGAGGCCCCGCACAGATACGCAGTATTTT	CASSSSGRPRTDTQYF
TRBV4-3	-	TRBJ2-1	TRBD2	TGCGCCAGCAGCCAAGATAAGGCTAGCGGGAGGTACAATGAGCAGTTCTTC	CASSQDKASGRYNEQFF
TRBV7-2	many	TRBJ1-4	TRBD1	TGTGCCAGCAGCTTAGTTCGGACAGGGAGGAGTGAAAAACTGTTTTTT	CASSLVRTGRSEKLFF
TRBV12-3/TRBV12-4	-	TRBJ1-2	-	TGTGCCAGCAGTTTAGGGGGGGGAAATACTTATGGCTACACCTTC	CASSLGGGNTYGYTF
TRBV4-3	-	TRBJ2-2	-	TGCGCCAGCAGCCAAGATCCCCCCCGGGGAGTTAACACCGGGGAGCTGTTTTTT	CASSQDPPRGVNTGELFF
TRBV24-1	-	TRBJ2-1	TRBD2	TGTGCCACCAGTGATTTGGTTCGGGGGGGGGGGGTCAATGAGCAGTTCTTC	CATSDLVRGGGVNEQFF
TRBV6-2/TRBV6-3	-	TRBJ2-1	TRBD2	TGTGCCAGCAGTCCCGGGACTAGCTCCCGTGAGCAGTTCTTC	CASSPGTSSREQFF
TRBV11-1	few	TRBJ1-1	-	TGTGCCAGCAGCTTAAGCTTCCGACGCACTGAAGCTTTCTTT	CASSLSFRRTEAFF
TRBV7-6	many	TRBJ1-5	-	TGTGCCAGCAGGGGGCGCGGCAATCAGCCCCAGCATTTT	CASRGRGNQPQHF
TRBV29-1	medium-sized	TRBJ2-7	TRBD1	TGCAGCGTGGGGCAGGGACAGGGAGGCAACGAGCAGTACTTC	CSVGQGQGGNEQYF
TRBV19	medium-sized	TRBJ1-4	-	TGTGCCAGTAGTATCGGCGGGGTGGAGGAAAAACTGTTTTTT	CASSIGGVEEKLFF
TRBV20-1	-	TRBJ1-5	-	TGCAGTGCTAGAGAAGTCGGCGGAGGGGGTGATCAGCCCCAGCATTTT	CSAREVGGGGDQPQHF
TRBV20-1	many	TRBJ2-1	-	TGCAGTGCTCATGCGCCCCGGGGCAATGAGCAGTTCTTC	CSAHAPRGNEQFF
TRBV12-3/TRBV12-4	-	TRBJ1-5	-	TGTGCCAGCAGTTTTCGGTCGGGGCAGCCCCAGCATTTT	CASSFRSGQPQHF
TRBV5-4	many	TRBJ2-4	TRBD1	TGTGCCAGCAGCTTGAGTACACAGGGGAAAAACATTCAGTACTTC	CASSLSTQGKNIQYF
TRBV10-3	few	TRBJ2-5	TRBD2	TGTGCCATCAGTGAGTCGAGGGCTACGGGAGGGAAAGAGACCCAGTACTTC	CAISESRATGGKETQYF
TRBV6-5	few	TRBJ2-7	TRBD2	TGTGCCAGCAGTTACTCCCGGGCTAGCGGGGAACCCTACGAGCAGTACTTC	CASSYSRASGEPYEQYF
TRBV10-3	-	TRBJ2-7	-	TGTGTTAGCAGTTACTCCACAGGGGGGGCCTACGAGCAGTACTTC	CVSSYSTGGAYEQYF
TRBV7-9	many	TRBJ2-1	TRBD2	TGTGCCAGCAGCTTAGCGACTAGCGGGGCGTTCCATGAGCAGTTCTTC	CASSLATSGAFHEQFF
TRBV27	few	TRBJ2-7	-	TGTGCCAGCAGTTCACCGAGCTCCTACGAGCAGTACTTC	CASSSPSSYEQYF
TRBV19	medium-sized	TRBJ1-2	-	TGTGCCAGTACCATAGGACGGGGGGATGGCTACACCTTC	CASTIGRGDGYTF
TRBV7-9	many	TRBJ2-7	-	TGTGCCAGCAGCTTCTACGAGCGGACCTCCTACGAGCAGTACTTC	CASSFYERTSYEQYF
TRBV6-6	medium-sized	TRBJ1-4	TRBD1	TGTGCCAGCAGTTACACGCCGGGACAGTCACTGTTTTTT	CASSYTPGQSLFF
TRBV7-2	-	TRBJ2-1	-	TGTGCCAGCAGCTTAGTGGCGGATACCCCTGGCGGCGATGAGCAGTTCTTC	CASSLVADTPGGDEQFF